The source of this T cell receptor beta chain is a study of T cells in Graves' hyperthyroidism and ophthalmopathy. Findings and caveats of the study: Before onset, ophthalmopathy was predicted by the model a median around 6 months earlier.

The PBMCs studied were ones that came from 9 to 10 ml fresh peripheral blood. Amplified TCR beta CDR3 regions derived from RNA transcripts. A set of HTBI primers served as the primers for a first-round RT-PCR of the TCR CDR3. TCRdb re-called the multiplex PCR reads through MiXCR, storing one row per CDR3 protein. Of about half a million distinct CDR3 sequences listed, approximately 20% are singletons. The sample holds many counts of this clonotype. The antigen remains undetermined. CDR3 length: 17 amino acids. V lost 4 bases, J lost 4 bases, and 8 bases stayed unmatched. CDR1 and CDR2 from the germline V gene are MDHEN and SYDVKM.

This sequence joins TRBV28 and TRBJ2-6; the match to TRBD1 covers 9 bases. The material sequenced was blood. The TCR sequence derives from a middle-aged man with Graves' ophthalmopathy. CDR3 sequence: CASSSEQGAKGANVLTF. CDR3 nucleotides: TGTGCCAGCAGTTCGGAACAGGGGGCTAAGGGGGCCAACGTCCTGACTTTC.